This T cell receptor beta chain was profiled in a study of beta chain features in type 1 diabetes (dated by TCRdb to between 2017 and 2018). Regarding the research as a whole: No differences in mean age, gender distribution, total cell number or subset yield were found between patients and healthy donors. In the study, recently diagnosed type 1 diabetes patients and matched healthy donors were compared on the TCRB repertoires of their sorted circulating CD4+ T cell subsets. A total of 107,917,701 sorted cells were examined across all samples, and RNA yield correlated strongly with the number of cells per subset. Naive and central memory subsets were obtained from all 30 or so donors, but regulatory and stem cell-like memory subsets were isolated from only 8 patients and 8 healthy donors.

The High Capacity cDNA Reverse Transcription Kit was used to reverse transcribe all of the isolated RNA, meaning that expressed TCRB transcripts were what got sequenced. Deep immunoSEQ sequencing was performed on naive, central memory and regulatory T cell samples, with an average of approximately 3.9 million total reads per sample. After sorted cells were lysed in RLT buffer, RNA was extracted with DNase-treated RNeasy Micro or Mini kits, with the choice depending on cell number. To prevent cross-contamination, each cell subset was processed individually, whereas patient and healthy donor samples were processed jointly. The immunoSEQ multiplex PCR was used to amplify TCRB sequences from cDNA, generating 87-bp fragments that spanned the CDR3 region. Sequencing of the amplicons was performed on the Illumina HiSeq platform. As for the original processing: Synthetic template baselines were used to correct PCR bias computationally, reads within Hamming distance 2 were collapsed together, and singletons that could not be merged were discarded. Reads were aligned against IMGT to assign V, D and J genes, CDR3 length and insertions or deletions at six rearrangement sites. Clonotype counts were normalized to sorted cell number within each subset before computing true diversity and Gini coefficients with the tcR R package. The overlap coefficient, calculated on TCRB nucleotide sequences, was used to quantify repertoire sharing. Out-of-frame TCRB sequences from naive cells were analyzed as a proxy for the pre-selection repertoire. TCRdb mirrors the immuneACCESS table, restricted to in-frame sequences. Some clones are absent from its copies; in checked studies, under half trace to an unresolved V gene, and the reason for the others is unknown. That table furnishes V, J and clone size, whereas the DNA furnished D and trimming. The sample profile shows roughly 300,000 clones; roughly an eighth of them were found once. Approximately 0.015% of the sample is held by the ten biggest clonotypes.

A single peripheral blood draw of approximately 100 mL on average was collected from each donor into heparinised tubes. A BD FACSAria II was used to sort naive, central memory, regulatory and stem cell-like memory CD4+ T cells with a panel that included CD45RO, CCR7, CD25, CD127, CD95 and CD27. All sorted populations exceeded 95% purity. PBMCs were separated immediately by Lymphoprep density gradient centrifugation and were stained directly, without being cultured. So that batch effects would be minimized, each experiment stained and sorted samples in pairs, pairing one healthy donor with one patient. A word on this clone: What antigen it recognizes has not been identified. Base qualities are not recorded, but no much larger clone differs from it by a single base.

At the junction V is shortened by 5 bases and J by 5 bases, with 19 bases in between. The CDR3 goes from the cysteine to the phenylalanine over 15 residues. Kept here is only the CDR3 DNA, which spans 45 bases and is read in frame from base 1. The germline V gene provides CDR1 SGHRS and CDR2 YFSETQ. Results the study describes overall, beyond this receptor: Shorter templates might be favored by PCR, yet because patient and control samples were amplified and corrected together, any such skew would affect both groups equally. Sequencing cDNA rather than genomic DNA could over-represent highly expressing activated cells, although activation and CD3 levels did not differ between groups. Because small numbers of individuals were included in the HLA sub-analyses, any influence of HLA type on TCRB rearrangement was left unresolved. Patients with type 1 diabetes made fewer insertions and deleted more nucleotides at VDJ recombination sites, implying thymic rearrangement abnormalities. The naive, central memory and regulatory TCRB repertoires appeared to resemble one another more closely among patients than among healthy donors. In all four CD4+ subsets, TCRB CDR3 length was moderately but significantly shorter in type 1 diabetes patients.

The receptor's source is a man aged 25 to 40 with type 1 diabetes. Sequencing was done on a sample of naive CD4+ T cells from blood. The cell subset or site label corresponds to: true naive CD4+ T cells. The chain was built from TRBV5-1 and TRBJ1-1; TRBD1 is a possible D gene, resting on 6 matching bases. Here is the DNA: TGCGCCAGCAGTGTACAGGGTGGGGAACGGACTGAAGCTTTCTTT. It codes for CASSVQGGERTEAFF. When the CDR3 is completed using the reference TRBV5-1 and TRBJ1-1 genes on either side, the full variable domain is KAGVTQTPRYLIKTRGQQVTLSCSPISGHRSVSWYQQTPGQGLQFLFEYFSETQRNKGNFPGRFSGRQFSNSRSEMNVSTLELGDSALYLCASSVQGGERTEAFFGQGTRLTVV.